This TCR beta chain derives from a study of blood T cell repertoires in COVID-19. The repertoire was sequenced with immunoSEQ multiplex PCR; TCRdb's copy has only in-frame clones and lacks some. This sample carries tens of thousands of clones, roughly 76% of them seen once, and the ten largest clones take under 5%. The V end lost 0 bases, the J end lost 6 bases, and 12 bases lay between the germline ends. The length of the CDR3 is 14 residues. The V gene's germline CDR1 is SGHAT and CDR2 FQNNGV. The rearrangement joins TRBV11-2 to TRBJ2-7; D perhaps matches TRBD2 (5 bases). Material: peripheral blood. The origin of this receptor is an elderly man with COVID-19, enrolled during active disease. In DNA, the CDR3 is TGTGCCAGCAGCTTAGAAGTAAGAGGGCGCGAGCAGTACTTC. This sequence encodes CASSLEVRGREQYF.